The 6 T cell receptor beta chains below were found in one sample sequenced in a study of T cells in Graves' hyperthyroidism and ophthalmopathy. RNA transcripts were the template for amplifying TCR beta CDR3 regions. Initially, a first-round RT-PCR of the TCR CDR3 employed the HTBI primer set. MiXCR, applied by TCRdb to the multiplex PCR reads, yields one record per CDR3 protein. The sample records fewer than 550,000 distinct CDR3 sequences, around a sixth being singletons. Sequenced sample: blood. The receptors derive from a woman between 18 and 29 years old with Graves' hyperthyroidism.

The rearrangement links TRBV28 to TRBJ1-5, with D perhaps TRBD1 (5 bases). There are 15 residues in the CDR3. The germline gives CDR1 MDHEN, CDR2 SYDVKM. Trimming cost V 5 bases and J 7 bases, with 18 bases left between them. In DNA, the CDR3 is TGTGCCAGCAGTCCACGGGGAGGGGCAGGGCAGCCCCAGCATTTT. Its protein product is CASSPRGGAGQPQHF.

This clonotype was seen repeatedly, ten times or more. The chain has TRBV2 and TRBJ2-1, with D perhaps matching TRBD1 (5 bases). The CDR3 is 15 residues long. Between the trimmed V and J ends, which lost 1 base and 8 bases, there was a span of 15 bases. Germline V gene data show CDR1 as SNHLY and CDR2 as FYNNEI. The CDR3 DNA is TGTGCCAGCAGTGAAGAGGGGATTAAAGGGTATGAGCAGTTCTTC. Encoded protein: CASSEEGIKGYEQFF.

The chain employs TRBV7-6 and TRBJ2-7; weak D call: TRBD2 (6 bases). The germline gives CDR1 SGHVS, CDR2 FNYEAQ. CDR3 size: 14 residues. V lost 5 bases and J 6 bases, leaving 17 bases between the germline ends. The CDR3 DNA sequence: TGTGCCAGCAGCCTAGAGACTAGTTCTGCCGAGCAGTACTTC. It encodes CASSLETSSAEQYF.

A note on this clonotype: A read error is possible here, since a much larger clone lies one base away. The chain recombines TRBV12-3 or TRBV12-4 with TRBJ1-5; the match to TRBD1 covers 7 bases. CDR3 size: 15 residues. CDR3 loop: CASSHSDRANQPRHF. The CDR3 DNA is TGTGCCAGCAGCCACAGCGACAGGGCCAATCAGCCCCGGCATTTT.

This clonotype was counted a few times. V and J are TRBV28 and TRBJ2-3, with D perhaps TRBD2 (5 bases). V lost 6 bases and J lost 6, with 10 bases in between. The CDR3 has 12 amino acids. Germline loops: CDR1 MDHEN, CDR2 SYDVKM. CDR3: CASSRGRDTQYF. Here the CDR3 DNA reads TGTGCCAGCAGCCGGGGTCGGGATACGCAGTATTTT.

This clonotype was found a few times. The chain is built from TRBV7-2 and TRBJ2-1, with D hard to call. CDR3 length: 13 amino acids. V lost 5 bases, J lost 8 bases, and 13 bases lay in between. Germline CDR1 SGHTA, CDR2 FQGNSA. CDR3 region: CASSPPRPHEQFF. The CDR3 DNA sequence: TGTGCCAGCAGCCCCCCGCGGCCGCATGAGCAGTTCTTC.